The rows below give T cell receptor beta chains drawn from one sample of a study of control samples from healthy donors and cancer patients. Using immunoSEQ multiplex PCR, the repertoire was profiled, and TCRdb retains in-frame clones only, with some absent. The table shows 150,000 to 200,000 clones, with around 88% occurring only once. Material: blood. These receptors were taken from a woman aged 30 to 39 in good health. Each CDR3 is given with its conserved first and last residue. A D gene is named only where the DNA matches it firmly. Size is omitted from some rows. Given values are once, few, many or a class for expanded clones.

clone_size	v_call	j_call	d_call	cdr3_nt	cdr3_aa
NA	TRBV7-8	TRBJ1-1	TRBD1	TGTGCCAGCAGCCGCAGGACAGGGGAGAACACTGAAGCTTTCTTT	CASSRRTGENTEAFF
NA	TRBV7-9	TRBJ1-4	TRBD1	TGTGCCAGCAGCGCGGGCCCGGGACAGCGAAATGAAAAACTGTTTTTT	CASSAGPGQRNEKLFF
many	TRBV7-9	TRBJ1-5	TRBD1	TGTGCCAGCAGCACAGGGGCGGGGGGTAGCAATCAGCCCCAGCATTTT	CASSTGAGGSNQPQHF
NA	TRBV19	TRBJ1-5	TRBD1	TGTGCCAGTAGTCCGGGACAGGGGGCTAGTAGAGGTCAGCCCCAGCATTTT	CASSPGQGASRGQPQHF
NA	TRBV6-1	TRBJ2-3	TRBD1	TGTGCCAGCAGTGAAAGTTCCGGGACAGGCACAGATACGCAGTATTTT	CASSESSGTGTDTQYF
NA	TRBV5-6	TRBJ1-1	TRBD1	TGTGCCAGCAGCCCTGTAGGACAGGGGGGCACTGAAGCTTTCTTT	CASSPVGQGGTEAFF
NA	TRBV27	TRBJ2-1	TRBD2	TGTGCCACCTGGACTAGCGGCTTGTGGAATGAGCAGTTCTTC	CATWTSGLWNEQFF
NA	TRBV25-1	TRBJ2-2	NA	TGTGCCAGCATGTGGGGTTCCGGGGAGCTGTTTTTT	CASMWGSGELFF
NA	TRBV7-2	TRBJ1-3	NA	TGTGCCAGCAGCTTCCAGGGAGGGCCCGGAAACACCATATATTTT	CASSFQGGPGNTIYF
NA	TRBV7-8	TRBJ2-5	TRBD2	TGTGCCAGCAGCCGAGAGGTAGCGGGGGGTCAAGAGACCCAGTACTTC	CASSREVAGGQETQYF
few	TRBV18	TRBJ1-5	NA	TGTGCCAGCTCCCCCGACGATCAGCCCCAGCATTTT	CASSPDDQPQHF
NA	TRBV7-7	TRBJ2-5	TRBD2	TGTGCTAGCAGCCCTGGGGGACTAGCGGACCAAGAGACCCAGTACTTC	CASSPGGLADQETQYF
NA	TRBV28	TRBJ2-1	NA	TGTGCCAGCAGAAGAGGGGGAGGGGGGTCCTCCTACAATGAGCAGTTCTTC	CASRRGGGGSSYNEQFF
NA	TRBV6-5	TRBJ1-5	NA	TGTGCCAGCAGTCTTAGAACGGCCCAGCATTTT	CASSLRTAQHF
once	TRBV15	TRBJ2-5	NA	TGTGCCACCAGCAGAGCTCTTCAAGAGACCCAGTACTTC	CATSRALQETQYF
once	TRBV11-2	TRBJ2-3	NA	TGTGCCAGCAGCTTAGACCCCCCCGGGACCGCTAGCACAGATACGCAGTATTTT	CASSLDPPGTASTDTQYF
NA	TRBV28	TRBJ1-2	NA	TGTGCCACCCAGGTACCAATTTCTGGCTACACCTTC	CATQVPISGYTF
NA	TRBV6-5	TRBJ2-7	NA	TGTGCCAGCAGTTACTCGCCTACCCGTAAGGACGAGCAGTACTTC	CASSYSPTRKDEQYF
NA	TRBV9	TRBJ2-1	NA	TGTGCCAGCAGCCCGAGCGCAAGTGGAAGCCCCGTCAATGAGCAGTTCTTC	CASSPSASGSPVNEQFF
many	TRBV7-2	TRBJ1-1	NA	TGTGCCAGCAGCTTAGGGCATGTGAACACTGAAGCTTTCTTT	CASSLGHVNTEAFF
NA	TRBV19	TRBJ1-1	NA	TGTGCCAGTAGTCCGCAGGGCACTGAAGCTTTCTTT	CASSPQGTEAFF
NA	TRBV7-2	TRBJ2-3	NA	TGTGCCAGCAGCTTAGACCTCCAGGGGGAGGTCACAGATACGCAGTATTTT	CASSLDLQGEVTDTQYF
NA	TRBV12-5	TRBJ1-1	NA	TGTGCTAGTGGTTTGGGGGGGGCTTCCACTGAAGCTTTCTTT	CASGLGGASTEAFF
NA	TRBV13	TRBJ2-5	TRBD1	TGTGCCAGCAGCTTAACCCCCCGACAGGGTTCTCAAGAGACCCAGTACTTC	CASSLTPRQGSQETQYF
few	TRBV28	TRBJ1-3	NA	TGTGCCAGCAGGGGGGTAAACACCATATATTTT	CASRGVNTIYF
NA	TRBV5-6	TRBJ1-1	NA	TGTGCCAGCAGCTTGGACTGGGGGGCCACTGAAGCTTTCTTT	CASSLDWGATEAFF
NA	TRBV4-2	TRBJ1-2	NA	TGTGCCAGCAGCCAAGATCTAAGCTATGGCTACACCTTC	CASSQDLSYGYTF
NA	TRBV15	TRBJ2-3	NA	TGTGCCACCAGCAGCGGTTACAGAGATACGCAGTATTTT	CATSSGYRDTQYF
NA	TRBV5-1	TRBJ2-7	TRBD1	TGCGCCAGCAGCATACCGGGACAGGGGGCCTCCTACGAGCAGTACTTC	CASSIPGQGASYEQYF
NA	TRBV14	TRBJ1-1	NA	TGTGCCAGCAGCCTGGGATTGAACACTGAAGCTTTCTTT	CASSLGLNTEAFF
NA	TRBV7-2	TRBJ1-5	NA	TGTGCCAGCAGCTTAGCGGTGAGCAATCAGCCCCAGCATTTT	CASSLAVSNQPQHF
NA	TRBV5-1	TRBJ2-3	NA	TGCGCCAGCAGCTTGGAGGCCGCTAGCACAGATACGCAGTATTTT	CASSLEAASTDTQYF
NA	TRBV5-4	TRBJ2-1	NA	TGTGCCAGCAGCCCCCGTGAACTCGCGGGATCTGAGCAGTTCTTC	CASSPRELAGSEQFF
NA	TRBV11-2	TRBJ1-2	TRBD1	TGTGCCAGCACCGAATCCAAAACAGGGGTAGGGTATGGCTACACCTTC	CASTESKTGVGYGYTF
NA	TRBV27	TRBJ2-1	TRBD1	TGTGCCAGCCAAACCGGACAGGGGCGGTACAATGAGCAGTTCTTC	CASQTGQGRYNEQFF
once	TRBV3-1/TRBV3-2	TRBJ1-2	NA	TGTGCCAGCAGCCAGGCTGGGAACTATGGCTACACCTTC	CASSQAGNYGYTF
once	TRBV24-1	TRBJ2-5	NA	TGTGCCACCAGTCCGGGGGCCGGGGGACAAGAGACCCAGTACTTC	CATSPGAGGQETQYF
NA	TRBV3-1/TRBV3-2	TRBJ2-3	NA	TGTGCCAGCAGCCAAGATTTGCAGGTCCTAGATACGCAGTATTTT	CASSQDLQVLDTQYF
NA	TRBV27	TRBJ2-5	NA	TGTGCCAGCAGTTTATTTGGTCTGACCGCCAAAAAAGAGACCCAGTACTTC	CASSLFGLTAKKETQYF
NA	TRBV14	TRBJ2-3	TRBD1	TGTGCCAGCAGCCAATACAGGACAGGGGTGACAGATACGCAGTATTTT	CASSQYRTGVTDTQYF
NA	TRBV19	TRBJ2-7	NA	TGTGCCAGTAGTTTCTCGGGACGCCACTTCAGCTACGAGCAGTACTTC	CASSFSGRHFSYEQYF
NA	TRBV10-3	TRBJ2-3	NA	TGTGCCATCAGTGGACTTAGCACAGATACGCAGTATTTT	CAISGLSTDTQYF
once	TRBV20-1	TRBJ2-5	NA	TGCAGTGTTCCGACCCAAGAGACCCAGTACTTC	CSVPTQETQYF
NA	TRBV10-3	TRBJ1-2	NA	TGTGCCATCAGCGAGAAGGAGTATGGCTACACCTTC	CAISEKEYGYTF
once	TRBV29-1	TRBJ1-2	TRBD1	TGCAGCGTCACAGGGGGCTATGGCTACACCTTC	CSVTGGYGYTF
NA	TRBV9	TRBJ2-3	NA	TGTGCCAGCAGCCCCACGAGGGGGGTAAGCACAGATACGCAGTATTTT	CASSPTRGVSTDTQYF
NA	TRBV6-5	TRBJ2-7	NA	TGTGCCAGCAGTTACACAGGGAGCAGCGAGCAGTACTTC	CASSYTGSSEQYF
NA	TRBV5-1	TRBJ1-6	NA	TGCGCCAGCAGCTTAGGGGGGTACTCACCCCTCCACTTT	CASSLGGYSPLHF
NA	TRBV6-6	TRBJ2-1	NA	TGTGCCAGCAGTTACTCCGCTGCCAGTGCGTGGCAGTTCTTC	CASSYSAASAWQFF
NA	TRBV6-5	TRBJ2-1	NA	TGTGCCAGCAGTTCTGACTCCCACAATGAGCAGTTCTTC	CASSSDSHNEQFF
NA	TRBV19	TRBJ1-5	NA	TGTGCCAGTAGTAGCAGGGGAAAGGGCAATCAGCCCCAGCATTTT	CASSSRGKGNQPQHF
NA	TRBV29-1	TRBJ1-1	NA	TGCAGCGCTGTGAAGGGGGTAGCTTTCTTT	CSAVKGVAFF
NA	TRBV5-4	TRBJ2-5	TRBD1	TGTGCCAGCAGCCCAAGACTGACAGGGGAAGAGACCCAGTACTTC	CASSPRLTGEETQYF
few	TRBV5-5	TRBJ1-1	NA	TGTGCCAGCAGCTCGGGGGTAGCTGAAGCTTTCTTT	CASSSGVAEAFF
NA	TRBV7-9	TRBJ2-3	NA	TGTGCCAGCAGCTTAGGCCGGGCGGGAAGCACAGATACGCAGTATTTT	CASSLGRAGSTDTQYF
once	TRBV6-5	TRBJ2-3	NA	TGTGCCAGCATGGGCGGGATAGGAGATACGCAGTATTTT	CASMGGIGDTQYF
NA	TRBV4-1	TRBJ1-5	NA	TGCGCCAGCAGAGATGATTCTTACATGGGTCAGCCCCAGCATTTT	CASRDDSYMGQPQHF
NA	TRBV4-1	TRBJ1-5	TRBD1	TGCGCCAGCAGCCTTCGAATAGGGGGCGGGGATCAGCCCCAGCATTTT	CASSLRIGGGDQPQHF
few	TRBV5-1	TRBJ2-3	TRBD2	TGCGCCAGCAGCCCTGGGACTAGCGGTCCAGATACGCAGTATTTT	CASSPGTSGPDTQYF
NA	TRBV2	TRBJ1-1	TRBD1	TGTGCCAGCAAGCACAGGGGGGCCCTCACTGAAGCTTTCTTT	CASKHRGALTEAFF